This is a list of T cell receptor beta chains from one sample in a study of molecular identifiers for immune sequencing clone quantification. Each CDR3 protein is one row after TCRdb ran MiXCR on the PCR reads. The sample shows over 85,000 distinct CDR3 sequences, roughly 23% of them seen only once. The sequenced sample was naive CD8+ T cells from blood, with Jurkat cell RNA spiked in. These TCRs come from a human donor in good health. Some libraries in this study had Jurkat cell RNA spiked in. CDR3s include the opening cysteine and the closing phenylalanine or tryptophan. D genes are given only for firm matches. Some rows mark clone size as missing; the rest say once, few, many or name a class of expanded clone.

TRBV20-1	11	TRBJ2-1	-	-	TGCAGTGCTAGAGATTTAAATGAGCAGCTCTTC	CSARDLNEQLF
TRBV6-1	14	TRBJ2-4	many	-	TGTGCCAGCAGTGAGGACAGTTTTCAAAACATTCAGTACTTC	CASSEDSFQNIQYF
TRBV19	14	TRBJ1-5	few	-	TGTGCCACCAATTCCGGGACAACCAATCAGCCCCAGCATTTT	CATNSGTTNQPQHF
TRBV7-8	13	TRBJ1-1	many	-	TGTGCCAGCAGCTTAGCGGGGGGGCTCGAGGCTTTCTTT	CASSLAGGLEAFF
TRBV7-9	15	TRBJ2-3	many	-	TGTGCCAGCAGCTTAGTTCAACTAGCTCGAAATCCCCAGTATTTT	CASSLVQLARNPQYF
TRBV20-1	15	TRBJ2-1	few	-	TGCAGTGCTAGAGGACCCAGCGGTTCCTACAATGAGCAGTTCTTC	CSARGPSGSYNEQFF
TRBV7-2	12	TRBJ1-1	-	-	TGTGCCGGCAGCTTATCGAACACTGGAGCTTTCTTT	CAGSLSNTGAFF
TRBV12-3/TRBV12-4	15	TRBJ1-2	few	-	TGTGCCAGCAGTTTAGGATGGGGGTCCGGCCATGGCTACACCTTC	CASSLGWGSGHGYTF
TRBV11-2	14	TRBJ1-1	few	-	TGTGCCAGCAGCTTAGTAGAGGGTGGCACTGAAGCTTTCTTT	CASSLVEGGTEAFF
TRBV12-5	16	TRBJ2-1	few	TRBD2	TGTGCTAGTGGTCCTGGACTAGCGGGATTGGGGAATGAGCGGTTCTTC	CASGPGLAGLGNERFF